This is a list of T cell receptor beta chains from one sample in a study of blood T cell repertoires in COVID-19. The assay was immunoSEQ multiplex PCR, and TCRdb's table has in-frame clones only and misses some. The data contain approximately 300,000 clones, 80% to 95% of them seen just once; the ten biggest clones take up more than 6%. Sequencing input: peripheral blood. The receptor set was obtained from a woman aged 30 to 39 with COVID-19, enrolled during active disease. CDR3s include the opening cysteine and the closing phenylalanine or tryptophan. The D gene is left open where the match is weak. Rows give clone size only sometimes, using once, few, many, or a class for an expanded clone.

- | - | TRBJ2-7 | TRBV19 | TGTGCCAGTAGTAAGTCGTGGAGGGGAGTCGACGAGCAGTACTTC | CASSKSWRGVDEQYF
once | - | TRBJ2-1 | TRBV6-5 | TGTGCCAGCAGTTACTCGATAGGGAGAGGAAATGAGCAGTTCTTC | CASSYSIGRGNEQFF
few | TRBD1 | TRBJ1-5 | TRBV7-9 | TGTGCCAGCAGACAGGGGAATCAGCCCCAGCATTTT | CASRQGNQPQHF
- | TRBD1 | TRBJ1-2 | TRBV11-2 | TGTGCCAGCAGCTCACAGGGGGCGAGTGGCTACACCTTC | CASSSQGASGYTF
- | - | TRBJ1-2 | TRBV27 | TGTGCCAGCACCAATTCCTGGGACACTCCTTATGGCTACACCTTC | CASTNSWDTPYGYTF
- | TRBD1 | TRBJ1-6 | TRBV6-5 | TGTGCCAGCAGGCCACCCCAGGGGGGAAATTCACCCCTCCACTTT | CASRPPQGGNSPLHF
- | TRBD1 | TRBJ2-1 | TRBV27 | TGTGCCAGCAGCCCCCCCGGGACAGCTAGTGAGCAGTTCTTC | CASSPPGTASEQFF
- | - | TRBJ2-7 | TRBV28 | TGTGCCAGCAGTTTTAGGCGGTACTACGAGCAGTACTTC | CASSFRRYYEQYF
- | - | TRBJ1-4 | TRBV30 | TGTGCTTACATGCTGGACAGTGGTGAAAAACTGTTTTTT | CAYMLDSGEKLFF
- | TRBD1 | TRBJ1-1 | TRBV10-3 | TGTGCCATCAGTGAGTCCCCAGGGGGAACTGAAGCTTTCTTT | CAISESPGGTEAFF
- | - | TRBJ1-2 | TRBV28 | TGTGCCACCAACCCGGGGGGTTACTATGGCTACACCTTC | CATNPGGYYGYTF
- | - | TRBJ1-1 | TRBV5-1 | TGCGCCAGCAGCTATACTCCAGGGGCCAACACTGAAGCTTTCTTT | CASSYTPGANTEAFF
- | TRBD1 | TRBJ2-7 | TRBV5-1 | TGCGCCAGCAGCATCGGACAGGCGAGCTCCTACGAGCAGTACTTC | CASSIGQASSYEQYF
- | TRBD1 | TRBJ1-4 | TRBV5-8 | TGTGCCAGCAGCCTACAGGGGGCGAATGAAAAACTGTTTTTT | CASSLQGANEKLFF
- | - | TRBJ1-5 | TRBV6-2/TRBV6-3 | TGTGCCAGCAGTTACTCAAGCGGGTACCAGCCCCAGCATTTT | CASSYSSGYQPQHF
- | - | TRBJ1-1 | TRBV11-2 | TGTGCCAGCAGCCTCCCAGGGTGGACTGAAGCTTTCTTT | CASSLPGWTEAFF
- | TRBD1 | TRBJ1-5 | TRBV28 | TGTGCCAGCAGTCCCTCGGACAGGGGAGGAAATCAGCCCCAGCATTTT | CASSPSDRGGNQPQHF
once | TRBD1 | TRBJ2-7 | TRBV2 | TGTGCCAGCAGTCAGGACAGGGACGAGCAGTACTTC | CASSQDRDEQYF
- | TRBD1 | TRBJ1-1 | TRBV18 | TGTGCCAGCTCACTGACAGGGACTGAAGCTTTCTTT | CASSLTGTEAFF
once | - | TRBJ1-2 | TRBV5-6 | TGTGCCAGCAGCTTTGGTCGGGGAACGCAAGGCTACACCTTC | CASSFGRGTQGYTF
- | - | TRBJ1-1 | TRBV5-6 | TGTGCCAGCAGCTTGGCAGAGGGCGGCGCTTTCTTT | CASSLAEGGAFF
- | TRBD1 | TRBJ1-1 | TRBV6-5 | TGTGCCAGCACCCTGACAGGGTTCAAGAACACTGAAGCTTTCTTT | CASTLTGFKNTEAFF
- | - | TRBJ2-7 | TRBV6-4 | TGTGCCAGCAGTGAGTCAACGTCGGGCGAGCAGTACTTC | CASSESTSGEQYF
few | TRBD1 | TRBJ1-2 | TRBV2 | TGTGCCAGCGGGGACAGGGGGCCATATGGCTACACCTTC | CASGDRGPYGYTF
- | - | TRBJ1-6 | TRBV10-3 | TGTGCCATCAGTGAGGTAGATCCACCCCTCCACTTT | CAISEVDPPLHF
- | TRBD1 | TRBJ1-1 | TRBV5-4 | TGTGCCAGCAGCGAGGACAGGGGCGCCTACACTGAAGCTTTCTTT | CASSEDRGAYTEAFF
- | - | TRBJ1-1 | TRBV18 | TGTGCCAGCTCACCCCCAGGCCCGGCGAACACTGAAGCTTTCTTT | CASSPPGPANTEAFF
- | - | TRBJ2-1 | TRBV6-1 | TGTGCCAGCAGTGAAGTGAGACTCACGAGGAATGAGCAGTTCTTC | CASSEVRLTRNEQFF
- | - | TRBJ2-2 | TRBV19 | TGTGCCAGTACCCCACAGAACACCGGGGAGCTGTTTTTT | CASTPQNTGELFF
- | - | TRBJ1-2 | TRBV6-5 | TGTGCCAGCAGCCCCCCGCGGTCACCTTATGGCTACACCTTC | CASSPPRSPYGYTF
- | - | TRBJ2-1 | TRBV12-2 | TGTGCAAGTCGCTTGGGGACTAGCGGGAGATCGAGCTCCTACAATGAGCAGTTCTTC | CASRLGTSGRSSSYNEQFF
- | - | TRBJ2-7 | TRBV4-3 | TGCGCCAGCAGCCTCCGAGCGCTGGTTGGGGGGGGCGCGGTCTACGAGCAGTACTTC | CASSLRALVGGGAVYEQYF
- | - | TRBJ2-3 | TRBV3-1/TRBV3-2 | TGTGCCAGCAGCCGGCGGGCGAGCACAGATACGCAGTATTTT | CASSRRASTDTQYF
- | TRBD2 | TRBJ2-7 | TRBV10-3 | TGTGCCATCGGGGGAACGGGACTAGCGGGGGAGCAGTACTTC | CAIGGTGLAGEQYF
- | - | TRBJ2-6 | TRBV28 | TGTGCCAGCAGTACGGGACTTACCTCTGGGGCCAACGTCCTGACTTTC | CASSTGLTSGANVLTF
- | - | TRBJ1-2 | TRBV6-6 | TGTGCCAGCAGTTACGGGGGGGTCTCGGAAGGCTACACCTTC | CASSYGGVSEGYTF
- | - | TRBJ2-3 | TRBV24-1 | TGTGCCACCGGAGGGGTCGGGTCCACAGATACGCAGTATTTT | CATGGVGSTDTQYF
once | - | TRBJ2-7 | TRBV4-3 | TGCGCCAGCAGCCAAGCCCGGTCCTACGAGCAGTACTTC | CASSQARSYEQYF
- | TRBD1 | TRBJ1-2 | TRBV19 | TGTGCCAGGGACAGGGGGCAGTATGGCTACACCTTC | CARDRGQYGYTF
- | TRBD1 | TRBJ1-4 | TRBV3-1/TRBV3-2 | TGTGCTTCACGGACAGGGGCGGAAAAACTGTTTTTT | CASRTGAEKLFF
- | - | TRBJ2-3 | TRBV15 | TGTGCCACCAGCAGTGGCCGGGGGAGCACAGATACGCAGTATTTT | CATSSGRGSTDTQYF
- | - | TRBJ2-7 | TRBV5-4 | TGTGCCAGCAGCGGGGGCAGCTCCTACGAGCAGTACTTC | CASSGGSSYEQYF
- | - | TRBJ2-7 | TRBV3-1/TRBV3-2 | TGTGCCAGCAGCCAAGGGGGCAGCTTCTCCTACGAGCAGTACTTC | CASSQGGSFSYEQYF
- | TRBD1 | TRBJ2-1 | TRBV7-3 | TGTGCCAGCAGCCCTCAGGGGGCCTCGTACAATGAGCAGTTCTTC | CASSPQGASYNEQFF
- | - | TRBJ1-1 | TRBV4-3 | TGCGCCAGCAGCACAGGGAGCAGCCAGAACACTGAAGCTTTCTTT | CASSTGSSQNTEAFF
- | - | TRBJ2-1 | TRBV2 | TGTGCCAGCAGTCCCTTCAGTGAGCAGTTCTTC | CASSPFSEQFF
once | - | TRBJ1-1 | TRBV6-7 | TGTGCCAGCAGAAACAGGGCGGAGAAAACTGAAGCTTTCTTT | CASRNRAEKTEAFF
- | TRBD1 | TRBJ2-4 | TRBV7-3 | TGTGCCAGCAGCTCGACAGGGCGAGACATTCAGTACTTC | CASSSTGRDIQYF
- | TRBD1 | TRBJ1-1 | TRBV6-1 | TGTGCCAGCAGTGACCCGGGACAGAAGAACACTGAAGCTTTCTTT | CASSDPGQKNTEAFF
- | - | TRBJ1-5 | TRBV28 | TGTGCCAGCAGTTTATGGTTGGCTTCGGGAAATCAGCCCCAGCATTTT | CASSLWLASGNQPQHF
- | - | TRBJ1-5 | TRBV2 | TGTGCCAGCAGTGGGTCAGGAGGGAACAATCAGCCCCAGCATTTT | CASSGSGGNNQPQHF
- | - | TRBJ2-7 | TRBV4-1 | TGCGCCAGCAGCCAAGAGTACCGACAGGTCCTCTCCTACGAGCAGTACTTC | CASSQEYRQVLSYEQYF
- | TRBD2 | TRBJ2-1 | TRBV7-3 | TGTGCCAGCAGTCCGGGACTAGGGAGGAATGAGCAGTTCTTC | CASSPGLGRNEQFF